These 7 T cell receptor beta chains share one sample of origin, sequenced in a study of graft-versus-host responses after intestinal transplantation. Using immunoSEQ multiplex PCR, the repertoire was profiled, and TCRdb retains in-frame clones only, with some absent. The table lists about 37,000 clones, approximately 86% of them singletons, with roughly 18% in the top ten. Intraepithelial lymphocytes and lamina propria lymphocytes were released through processing of graft tissue. The specimen was ileum tissue, collected 200 to 210 days after intestinal transplant. Receptors originate from a human patient who received an intestinal transplant, so some T cells may come from the graft donor.

This chain links TRBV27 with TRBJ1-5; D perhaps matches TRBD1 (6 bases). Germline lookup yields CDR1 MNHEY and CDR2 SMNVEV (reference sequence). Trimming pared 6 bases from V and 4 bases from J, leaving 10 bases between. The CDR3 consists of 13 residues. Here the CDR3 reads CASRGGGNQPQHF. CDR3 sequence (DNA): TGTGCCAGCAGAGGAGGGGGGAATCAGCCCCAGCATTTT.

The chain has TRBV28 and TRBJ2-2; 10 nucleotides line up with TRBD2. Germline V CDR1 and CDR2: MDHEN, SYDVKM. This CDR3 is 18 amino acids long. The V gene end was trimmed by 1 base and the J gene end by 4 bases; junction bases not matched to a gene: 9. CDR3 residues: CASSLLGASGRGTGELFF. DNA for the CDR3: TGTGCCAGCAGTTTATTGGGGGCTAGCGGGAGAGGCACCGGGGAGCTGTTTTTT.

V is TRBV2 and J is TRBJ2-3; the match to TRBD1 covers 7 bases. This CDR3 is built from 13 residues. The germline V gene has CDR1 SNHLY and CDR2 FYNNEI. J gave up 6 bases and V 6 bases, and 6 bases lay outside the gene matches. CDR3 bases: TGTGCCAGCAGCAGACAGGGAGTGGATACGCAGTATTTT. This codes for CASSRQGVDTQYF.

The J gene is TRBJ1-2, the V gene TRBV18; D not resolved. V shed 6 bases and J shed 1 base, with 9 bases lying between them. CDR1 KGHSH and CDR2 LQKENI come from the germline V gene. The CDR3 is 13 amino acids. Here the CDR3 DNA reads TGTGCCAGCTCCCCCGGAGGTAACTATGGCTACACCTTC. Residues: CASSPGGNYGYTF.

J is TRBJ2-7 and V is TRBV5-4, with 8 bases matching TRBD2. V lost 3 bases, J lost 0 bases, and 8 bases stayed unmatched. Germline CDR1 reads SGHNT; CDR2 reads YYREEE (reference sequence). CDR3 length: 16 residues. The DNA for the CDR3 is TGTGCCAGCAGCTCCATGGAGCGGGGGCTCTCCTACGAGCAGTACTTC. This sequence encodes CASSSMERGLSYEQYF.

V and J are TRBV12-2 and TRBJ1-5. TRBV12-2 represents a pseudogene. The CDR3 has 16 amino acids. The CDR3 spells CASRFDDWKGNQPQHF. The CDR3 DNA reads as TGTGCAAGTCGCTTTGACGACTGGAAAGGGAATCAGCCCCAGCATTTT.

The rearrangement joins TRBV2 to TRBJ1-1; D call uncertain. There are 15 residues in the CDR3. CDR1 is SNHLY, CDR2 FYNNEI, per germline. Deletions cut 4 bases from V and 11 bases from J, with 23 bases between. The CDR3 DNA reads as TGTGCCAGCAGTGCCAACTTAGGCCCTGCTAGTGAGGCTTTCTTT. Amino acids: CASSANLGPASEAFF.